The 5 T cell receptor beta chains presented below share a single source sample, sequenced in a study of response to subunit inactivated influenza vaccine. TCRdb re-called the RT-PCR reads through MiXCR, storing one row per CDR3 protein. The data hold around 760,000 distinct CDR3 sequences, with approximately 15% observed a single time. The source material was PBMCs from blood, sampled approximately 15 days before vaccination. The receptors come from a man between 45 and 60 years old who received an inactivated influenza vaccine.

V gene TRBV4-3 combines with J gene TRBJ2-1; no definite D call. The CDR3 consists of 13 residues. The germline V and J ends were trimmed by 1 base and 4 bases, with 5 bases remaining between them. Germline V gene lookup returns CDR1 LGHNA and CDR2 YSLEER. The CDR3 loop reads CASSQVNYNEQFF. Here the CDR3 DNA reads TGCGCCAGCAGCCAAGTGAATTACAATGAGCAGTTCTTC.

This clonotype was observed a handful of times. The rearrangement joins TRBV29-1 to TRBJ1-1; 9 nucleotides line up with TRBD1. Germline trimming cut 6 bases from V and 4 bases from J; bases unmatched to any gene: 6. Germline CDR1 reads SQVTM; CDR2 reads ANQGSEA. This CDR3 comprises 13 residues. In DNA, the CDR3 is TGCAGCGTGCAAGGACAGGGGACCACTGAAGCTTTCTTT. Translated, it gives CSVQGQGTTEAFF.

This chain links TRBV6-5 with TRBJ2-3, with D perhaps given as TRBD1 or TRBD2 (5 bases each). Trimming removed 2 bases from V and 1 base from J, with 10 bases in between. Germline V gene data show CDR1 as MNHEY and CDR2 as SVGAGI. CDR3 length equals 15 residues. As DNA, the CDR3 is TGTGCCAGCAGTTACGGGGGTGAGGGCACAGATACGCAGTATTTT. As protein: CASSYGGEGTDTQYF.

This sequence joins TRBV4-2 and TRBJ2-7; D is possibly TRBD1 (6 bases). The germline CDR1 and CDR2 sequences are LGHNA and YNFKEQ. Trimming removed 1 base at V and 1 base at J, with 11 bases between. The CDR3 is 15 residues long. The CDR3 loop is CASSQGTAKSYEQYF. CDR3 coding DNA: TGTGCCAGCAGCCAAGGGACAGCAAAATCCTACGAGCAGTACTTC.

The chain uses TRBV3-1 and TRBJ2-3; D gene ambiguous. In germline, CDR1 is LGHDT, CDR2 YNNKEL (reference sequence). CDR3 length: 16 amino acids. Trimming left V 5 bases short and J 6 bases short, with 21 bases between. The CDR3 DNA follows: TGTGCCAGCAGCGACGAAGTGAAGAGAGGTTATGATACGCAGTATTTT. Amino acids: CASSDEVKRGYDTQYF.